The 13 T cell receptor beta chains reported below all come from one sample, sequenced in a study of blood T cell repertoires in COVID-19. Profiling relied on immunoSEQ multiplex PCR, and the TCRdb table lists in-frame clones only, not all of them. The sample contains 470,000 or so clones, around 89% of which appear only once. The sequencing input was peripheral blood. The receptor set was obtained from a young woman with acute or convalescent COVID-19.

The genes are TRBV4-1 and TRBJ1-6, with 8 bases aligning to TRBD1. Germline lookup yields CDR1 MGHRA and CDR2 YSYEKL. V shed 4 bases, J shed 6 bases, and the junction held 5 bases outside the gene matches. This CDR3 is built from 15 residues. In DNA, the CDR3 is TGCGCCAGCAGCCTCGTCACAGGGGGTAATTCACCCCTCCACTTT. Translation: CASSLVTGGNSPLHF.

V usage is TRBV3-1 (or the pseudogene TRBV3-2) and J usage is TRBJ1-6, with a weak D call TRBD1 (5 bases). V was cut by 0 bases and J by 10 bases, with 16 bases left in between. The CDR3 totals 16 residues. The V gene's germline CDR1 is LGHDT and CDR2 YNNKEL (reference sequence). The CDR3 nucleotides read TGTGCCAGCAGCCAAGAACCTCCAGGGATGGGGTCACCCCTCCACTTT. This gives the protein CASSQEPPGMGSPLHF.

CDR3 nucleotides: TGTGCCAGCAGTCCCCCCGTGGTCGAGGTCTCTGGAAACACCATATATTTT. Its translation is CASSPPVVEVSGNTIYF. This chain uses TRBV2 with TRBJ1-3, with D unclear. Germline V lookup: CDR1 SNHLY, CDR2 FYNNEI. V shed 5 bases and J shed 0 bases, with 17 bases lying between them. CDR3 size: 17 residues.

CDR3 protein: CASSQEGGLAGGGADTQYF. The CDR3 DNA reads as TGTGCCAGCAGCCAAGAAGGCGGACTAGCGGGGGGCGGGGCAGATACGCAGTATTTT. The V gene is TRBV3-1 (or the pseudogene TRBV3-2), the J gene TRBJ2-3, with TRBD2 matching over 14 bases. Trimming took 0 bases from V and 4 from J; bases not matched to a gene: 9. From germline, CDR1 is LGHDT and CDR2 YNNKEL (reference sequence). This CDR3 is 19 amino acids long.

The CDR3 sequence is CASSAGGYTEAFF. CDR3 coding DNA: TGTGCCAGCAGCGCAGGGGGGTACACTGAAGCTTTCTTT. This chain uses TRBV9 with TRBJ1-1; TRBD1 aligns across 7 bases. The CDR3 sequence is 13 residues long. Germline V gives CDR1 SGDLS, CDR2 YYNGEE. V lost 3 bases, J lost 3 bases, and 2 bases stayed unmatched.

A word on this clone: Other DNA variants within this sample encode the same CDR3. This sequence joins TRBV9 and TRBJ2-1, with 8 bases aligning to TRBD2. The CDR3 runs 15 residues. Germline CDR1 is SGDLS and CDR2 is YYNGEE. The junction had 5 bases not matched to a gene; V was cut back by 2 bases and J by 4 bases. The CDR3 is CASSVGGGTYNEQFF. The CDR3 DNA reads TGTGCCAGCAGCGTCGGCGGGGGGACTTACAATGAGCAGTTCTTC. The whole variable domain, remainder taken from reference TRBV9 and TRBJ2-1, is DSGVTQTPKHLITATGQRVTLRCSPRSGDLSVYWYQQSLDQGLQFLIQYYNGEERAKGNILERFSAQQFPDLHSELNLSSLELGDSALYFCASSVGGGTYNEQFFGPGTRLTVL.

The chain recombines TRBV6-5 with TRBJ2-7; D call uncertain. V lost 6 bases to trimming and J lost 1 base, with 7 bases between them. Germline V CDR1 and CDR2: MNHEY, SVGAGI. The CDR3 runs to 12 residues. The CDR3 nucleotides read TGTGCCAGCAGCGTTTTTTCCTACGAGCAGTACTTC. Translated: CASSVFSYEQYF.

This chain uses TRBV13 with TRBJ2-2; TRBD2 might be the D (6 bases). This CDR3 has 14 amino acids. The germline V gene encodes CDR1 PRHDT and CDR2 FYEKMQ (reference sequence). Deletions cut 7 bases from V and 8 bases from J, with 17 bases between. The DNA for the CDR3 is TGTGCCAGCATTCGGCGGGGTGTCGGGGGGGAGCTGTTTTTT. It is translated as CASIRRGVGGELFF. The full variable domain, its missing parts supplied by reference TRBV13 and TRBJ2-2, is AAGVIQSPRHLIKEKRETATLKCYPIPRHDTVYWYQQGPGQDPQFLISFYEKMQSDKGSIPDRFSAQQFSDYHSELNMSSLELGDSALYFCASIRRGVGGELFFGEGSRLTVL.

The V and J genes are TRBV25-1 and TRBJ1-5, with 7 bases lining up with TRBD1. The V and J ends lost 8 bases and 3 bases, in that order; junction bases with no gene match: 4. Germline loops: CDR1 MGHDK, CDR2 SYGVNS. This CDR3 region has 13 residues. CDR3 sequence (DNA): TGTGCCAGCTCAGACAGGGTCAATCAGCCCCAGCATTTT. This sequence encodes CASSDRVNQPQHF.

As for this clone: Other DNA sequences within the sample encode an identical CDR3. The chain joins TRBV28 to TRBJ2-7; a weak D match, TRBD2 (6 bases). The CDR3 loop spans 12 amino acids. V dropped 2 bases and J dropped 4 bases, with 6 bases sitting between them. Germline V gene lookup returns CDR1 MDHEN and CDR2 SYDVKM. The CDR3 loop reads CASSLRGYEQYF. The CDR3 coding sequence is TGTGCCAGCAGTTTACGGGGGTACGAGCAGTACTTC. The variable domain in full, completed from reference TRBV28 and TRBJ2-7, reads DVKVTQSSRYLVKRTGEKVFLECVQDMDHENMFWYRQDPGLGLRLIYFSYDVKMKEKGDIPEGYSVSREKKERFSLILESASTNQTSMYLCASSLRGYEQYFGPGTRLTVT.

The chain uses TRBV12-3 or TRBV12-4 and TRBJ2-5, with a weak D call TRBD2 (5 bases). This CDR3 has 11 amino acids. The V end lost 3 bases, the J end lost 14 bases, and 13 bases lay between the germline ends. The CDR3 sequence: CASSFSAGIYF. Here the CDR3 DNA reads TGTGCCAGCAGTTTTTCTGCGGGCATTTACTTC.

The V gene is TRBV24-1, the J gene TRBJ2-1; 7 bases match TRBD1. Unmatched junction bases numbered 8, after V lost 10 bases and J lost 0 bases. This CDR3 has 15 amino acids. CDR1 and CDR2 from the germline V gene are KGHDR and SFDVKD. The CDR3 sequence: CATSRTGNSYNEQFF. CDR3 sequence (DNA): TGTGCCACTAGTCGGACAGGTAACTCCTACAATGAGCAGTTCTTC.

V is TRBV28 and J is TRBJ1-2, with D perhaps matching TRBD1 (5 bases). CDR1 and CDR2 from the germline V gene are MDHEN and SYDVKM. The CDR3 has 13 residues. The V end was cut by 8 bases, the J end by 1 base, with 11 bases between. DNA for the CDR3: TGTGCCAGCCAGCGGGGGGGTAACTATGGCTACACCTTC. Its translation: CASQRGGNYGYTF.